Below, 25 T cell receptor beta chains from the same sample are listed, as sequenced in a study of cytomegalovirus exposure and HLA in healthy donors. The method was immunoSEQ multiplex PCR; TCRdb's version includes in-frame clones alone and lacks a portion of them. The table has about 160,000 clones, 84% seen once. Source material: PBMCs. Every receptor here comes from a man under 40 in good health and CMV-seropositive.

This sequence joins TRBV11-1 and TRBJ2-7; 7 bases map to TRBD1. V lost 1 base to trimming and J lost 5 bases; unmatched junction nucleotides: 2. CDR3 length equals 13 residues. Germline CDR1 SGHAT, CDR2 FQDESV (reference sequence). The CDR3 region is CASSLDGTDEQYF. The CDR3 DNA reads TGTGCCAGCAGCTTAGACGGGACAGACGAGCAGTACTTC.

The rearrangement uses TRBV5-4 and TRBJ2-3, with a weak D call TRBD2 (5 bases). V lost 0 bases and J lost 0, with 20 bases in between. The germline CDR1 and CDR2 sequences are SGHNT and YYREEE (reference sequence). The CDR3 has 19 amino acids. The CDR3 DNA is TGTGCCAGCAGCTTGGCGGAGCTAGCTGACACTTCTAGCACAGATACGCAGTATTTT. Encoded protein: CASSLAELADTSSTDTQYF. Drawing the rest from reference TRBV5-4 and TRBJ2-3, the complete variable domain is ETGVTQSPTHLIKTRGQQVTLRCSSQSGHNTVSWYQQALGQGPQFIFQYYREEENGRGNFPPRFSGLQFPNYSSELNVNALELDDSALYLCASSLAELADTSSTDTQYFGPGTRLTVL.

The genes are TRBV2 and TRBJ1-1; no firm D call. The V gene's germline CDR1 is SNHLY and CDR2 FYNNEI. The CDR3 runs to 14 residues. V was pared by 6 bases and J by 4 bases, with 15 bases between. The CDR3 sequence: CASRSAAVGTEAFF. CDR3 DNA: TGTGCCAGCAGGTCCGCGGCCGTGGGCACTGAAGCTTTCTTT.

J is TRBJ2-7 and V is TRBV5-1; 9 bases agree with TRBD1. CDR1 and CDR2 (germline): SGHRS, YFSETQ. The CDR3 runs 16 residues. Trimming cost V 3 bases and J 3 bases; bases outside gene matches: 10. In nucleotides, the CDR3 is TGCGCCAGCAGCTGGACCGGGACAGGGTCGGTCTACGAGCAGTACTTC. Protein sequence: CASSWTGTGSVYEQYF.

The J gene is TRBJ1-1, the V gene TRBV6-5; tentatively, D is TRBD1 (5 bases). From germline, CDR1 is MNHEY and CDR2 SVGAGI. V gave up 5 bases and J gave up 9 bases, with 13 bases separating them. The CDR3 runs 12 residues. Here the CDR3 reads CASSKGRAKAFF. The CDR3 nucleotides are TGTGCCAGCAGTAAGGGGAGGGCTAAAGCTTTCTTT.

The chain uses TRBV7-9 and TRBJ1-2; no clear D gene. The CDR3 is made up of 12 amino acids. Germline-derived CDR1 and CDR2 are SEHNR and FQNEAQ (reference sequence). V lost 1 base to trimming and J lost 6 bases, with 6 bases between them. The CDR3 spells CASSLGLDGYTF. The CDR3 DNA sequence: TGTGCCAGCAGCTTAGGGCTAGATGGCTACACCTTC.

The gene calls are TRBV29-1 and TRBJ1-1; D is perhaps TRBD1 (6 bases). This CDR3 is 14 amino acids long. With 2 bases removed from V and 1 base from J, the gap between germline ends came to 11 bases. Germline V gene lookup returns CDR1 SQVTM and CDR2 ANQGSEA. CDR3 nucleotide sequence: TGCAGCGTTGAACCGGCAGGGGCGAACACTGAAGCTTTCTTT. It translates to CSVEPAGANTEAFF. Using reference TRBV29-1 and TRBJ1-1 for the parts outside the CDR3, the full variable domain is SAVISQKPSRDICQRGTSLTIQCQVDSQVTMMFWYRQQPGQSLTLIATANQGSEATYESGFVIDKFPISRPNLTFSTLTVSNMSPEDSSIYLCSVEPAGANTEAFFGQGTRLTVV.

The rearrangement uses TRBV29-1 and TRBJ2-1; 8 bases map to TRBD2. After removal of 6 bases from V and 0 bases from J, the junction contained 16 bases not matched to a gene. Per germline, CDR1 SQVTM and CDR2 ANQGSEA. The CDR3 runs to 18 residues. The CDR3, as DNA: TGCAGCGTCGCCCAAGCGGCTAGCGGGTCCAGCTCCTACAATGAGCAGTTCTTC. Amino acid sequence: CSVAQAASGSSSYNEQFF.

The chain joins TRBV10-3 to TRBJ2-7; 9 nucleotides line up with TRBD1. V lost 4 bases to trimming and J lost 4 bases; unmatched junction nucleotides: 8. The V gene's germline CDR1 is ENHRY and CDR2 SYGVKD. This CDR3 has 15 residues. The CDR3 sequence is CAISASRDRGYEQYF. The CDR3 DNA reads TGTGCCATCAGTGCTAGTCGTGACAGGGGGTACGAGCAGTACTTC.

The V gene is TRBV10-2, the J gene TRBJ2-3; 9 bases align to TRBD2. The CDR3 runs to 14 residues. J was trimmed by 9 bases and V by 8 bases; bases with no gene match: 12. Germline assignment: CDR1 WSHSY and CDR2 SAAADI. The CDR3 reads CASRTSAPPGTQYF. CDR3 nucleotide sequence: TGCGCCAGCCGGACTAGCGCGCCGCCCGGGACGCAGTATTTT.

This rearrangement joins TRBV25-1 to TRBJ2-3, with 9 bases aligning to TRBD2. CDR1 MGHDK and CDR2 SYGVNS come from the germline V gene. V lost 0 bases to trimming and J lost 3 bases; unmatched junction nucleotides: 4. The CDR3 runs to 16 residues. In DNA, the CDR3 is TGTGCCAGCAGTGAATACGAGCGGGGGGTGACAGATACGCAGTATTTT. As protein: CASSEYERGVTDTQYF. Based on the CDR3 plus reference TRBV25-1 and TRBJ2-3, the full variable domain is EADIYQTPRYLVIGTGKKITLECSQTMGHDKMYWYQQDPGMELHLIHYSYGVNSTEKGDLSSESTVSRIRTEHFPLTLESARPSHTSQYLCASSEYERGVTDTQYFGPGTRLTVL.

The chain has TRBV10-3 and TRBJ2-7, with 7 bases aligning to TRBD1. This CDR3 region has 13 residues. CDR1 is ENHRY, CDR2 SYGVKD, per germline. V shed 6 bases, J shed 2 bases, and the junction held 4 bases outside the gene matches. The CDR3 sequence: CAISRQGPYEQYF. The DNA of the CDR3 is TGTGCCATCAGCAGACAGGGACCCTACGAGCAGTACTTC.

V gene TRBV5-6 combines with J gene TRBJ1-1; a weak D match, TRBD1 (6 bases). The CDR3 runs 16 residues. Germline V lookup: CDR1 SGHDT, CDR2 YYEEEE. V lost 0 bases and J lost 3, with 15 bases in between. Here the CDR3 reads CASSLGLGKGDTEAFF. In nucleotides, the CDR3 is TGTGCCAGCAGCTTGGGGTTGGGGAAGGGGGACACTGAAGCTTTCTTT. The full variable domain, in which reference TRBV5-6 and TRBJ1-1 provide the parts outside the CDR3, is DAGVTQSPTHLIKTRGQQVTLRCSPKSGHDTVSWYQQALGQGPQFIFQYYEEEERQRGNFPDRFSGHQFPNYSSELNVNALLLGDSALYLCASSLGLGKGDTEAFFGQGTRLTVV.

The V call is TRBV10-3, the J call TRBJ2-7; TRBD1 aligns across 9 bases. The CDR3 runs to 16 residues. Germline CDR1 is ENHRY and CDR2 is SYGVKD. The V segment lost 6 bases and the J segment 3 bases; nucleotides outside the gene matches: 12. The CDR3 region is CAISAPNRGHFYEQYF. The CDR3 bases are TGTGCCATCAGCGCGCCGAACAGGGGGCATTTCTACGAGCAGTACTTC.

The chain joins TRBV7-3 to TRBJ2-1; D is perhaps TRBD1 (5 bases). Germline values: CDR1 SGHTA, CDR2 FQGTGA. Deletions cut 5 bases from V and 5 bases from J, with 10 bases between. This CDR3 region has 13 residues. For the CDR3, the DNA is TGTGCCAGCAGCCGGACAACCGACAATGAGCAGTTCTTC. Residues: CASSRTTDNEQFF.

At least ten counts were recorded for this clone. The genes are TRBV2 and TRBJ1-4, with TRBD1 matching 7 bases. The trim removed 6 bases at V and 4 bases at J, leaving 14 bases unmatched. Germline CDR1 SNHLY, CDR2 FYNNEI. The CDR3 is made up of 17 amino acids. The CDR3 sequence is CASSDLRWDSSNEKLFF. As DNA, the CDR3 is TGTGCCAGCAGCGATCTGCGGTGGGACAGCAGTAATGAAAAACTGTTTTTT.

The V gene is TRBV27, the J gene TRBJ2-6; possible D gene TRBD1, 5 bases. CDR1 and CDR2 from the germline V gene are MNHEY and SMNVEV (reference sequence). The CDR3 is 15 residues long. V gave up 5 bases and J gave up 0 bases, with 8 bases separating them. CDR3 DNA sequence: TGTGCCAGCAGTAAACAGGTCTCTGGGGCCAACGTCCTGACTTTC. It specifies CASSKQVSGANVLTF.

The chain's CDR3 is CASSDSGHGGETQYF. The CDR3 nucleotides are TGTGCCAGCAGTGACTCTGGGCATGGTGGAGAGACCCAGTACTTC. V is TRBV6-4 and J is TRBJ2-5; no firm D call. Germline V gene lookup returns CDR1 MRHNA and CDR2 SNTAGT. This CDR3 contains 15 residues. The germline V and J ends were trimmed by 0 bases and 4 bases, with 12 bases remaining between them.

The chain links TRBV27 to TRBJ2-2; 7 bases line up with TRBD2. Germline lookup yields CDR1 MNHEY and CDR2 SMNVEV (reference sequence). With 6 bases clipped from V and 4 bases from J, the junction kept 5 bases outside the gene matches. CDR3 size: 14 residues. The CDR3 DNA reads as TGTGCCAGCAGCCCGGGAGGAGGCACCGGGGAGCTGTTTTTT. This sequence encodes CASSPGGGTGELFF.

J is TRBJ1-2 and V is TRBV27; 8 nucleotides match TRBD1. V shed 0 bases and J 8 bases; nucleotides not matched to a gene: 8. The CDR3 contains 15 residues. Germline V lookup: CDR1 MNHEY, CDR2 SMNVEV (reference sequence). The CDR3 loop reads CASSLSGQGAVGYTF. The DNA for the CDR3 is TGTGCCAGCAGTTTATCGGGGCAGGGGGCGGTAGGCTACACCTTC.

The J gene is TRBJ2-5, the V gene TRBV6-5; 7 bases line up with TRBD1. Germline loops: CDR1 MNHEY, CDR2 SVGAGI. The CDR3 runs 16 residues. The trim removed 3 bases at V and 5 bases at J, leaving 12 bases unmatched. The CDR3 DNA follows: TGTGCCAGCAGTTATCAGGGGGACGCCTCCTGGGAGACCCAGTACTTC. Translation: CASSYQGDASWETQYF.

The gene calls are TRBV19 and TRBJ1-5, with 10 bases aligning to TRBD1. Losses at the gene ends were 4 bases for V and 4 bases for J; bases not matched to a gene: 4. This CDR3 is built from 15 residues. Per germline, CDR1 LNHDA and CDR2 SQIVND (reference sequence). The DNA for the CDR3 is TGTGCCAGTAGTACGGACAGGGGGAGGAATCAGCCCCAGCATTTT. Amino acids: CASSTDRGRNQPQHF.

The genes are TRBV7-2 and TRBJ2-5; 8 bases are shared with TRBD2. The CDR3 length is 14 residues. Germline values: CDR1 SGHTA, CDR2 FQGNSA. With 5 bases clipped from V and 2 bases from J, the junction kept 4 bases outside the gene matches. The DNA of the CDR3 is TGTGCCAGCAGCATAGGGACTAGACAAGAGACCCAGTACTTC. Encoded protein: CASSIGTRQETQYF.

This clone occurred once. The V gene is TRBV29-1, the J gene TRBJ2-3, with D perhaps matching TRBD2 (7 bases). V was clipped by 2 bases and J by 5 bases, with 14 bases between them. CDR3 length equals 14 residues. Looked up from germline, CDR1 is SQVTM and CDR2 is ANQGSEA. CDR3 nucleotide sequence: TGCAGCGTTGAAAGATGGGAGGGGGTAGATACGCAGTATTTT. The encoded protein is CSVERWEGVDTQYF.

The rearrangement joins TRBV28 to TRBJ2-5, with TRBD1 matching over 9 bases. This CDR3 is 14 amino acids long. The junction had 9 bases not matched to a gene; V was cut back by 8 bases and J by 5 bases. Germline CDR1 MDHEN, CDR2 SYDVKM. CDR3 nucleotides: TGTGCCAGCTCGGGACAGGGCGTCGGTGAGACCCAGTACTTC. Its translation is CASSGQGVGETQYF.